The rows below give T cell receptor beta chains drawn from one sample of a study of blood T cell repertoires in COVID-19. Sequencing used immunoSEQ multiplex PCR; TCRdb keeps in-frame clones, though not all of them. The table includes about 210,000 clones, approximately 90% detected once. The specimen sequenced was PBMCs or T cells enriched from blood (not recorded which). Receptors were obtained from a man aged 25-45 years who had recovered from COVID-19. The CDR3 runs from the conserved cysteine through the conserved F or W. D genes are given only for firm matches. Some rows mark clone size as missing; the rest say once, few, many or name a class of expanded clone.

CDR3 protein: CASSTGGQRSYEQYF
CDR3 DNA: TGTGCCAGCAGCACCGGTGGACAGAGGTCCTACGAGCAGTACTTC
J gene: TRBJ2-7
V gene: TRBV6-5
clone size: -
D gene: -

CDR3 protein: CASSVRGVDEQYF
CDR3 DNA: TGTGCCAGCAGCGTCAGGGGGGTGGACGAGCAGTACTTC
J gene: TRBJ2-7
V gene: TRBV6-5
clone size: many
D gene: -

CDR3 protein: CASSQTSGRPYEQYF
CDR3 DNA: TGTGCCAGCAGCCAGACTAGCGGGAGACCCTACGAGCAGTACTTC
J gene: TRBJ2-7
V gene: TRBV7-9
clone size: -
D gene: TRBD2

CDR3 protein: CASSSQRYEQFF
CDR3 DNA: TGCGCCAGCAGCTCCCAGAGGTATGAGCAGTTCTTC
J gene: TRBJ2-1
V gene: TRBV5-1
clone size: -
D gene: -

CDR3 protein: CASSPFGTDYGYTF
CDR3 DNA: TGTGCCAGCTCACCGTTCGGGACAGACTATGGCTACACCTTC
J gene: TRBJ1-2
V gene: TRBV18
clone size: -
D gene: TRBD1

CDR3 protein: CASSDTSGSIHEQYF
CDR3 DNA: TGTGCCAGCAGTGATACTAGCGGGAGTATCCACGAGCAGTACTTC
J gene: TRBJ2-7
V gene: TRBV28
clone size: -
D gene: TRBD2

CDR3 protein: CASSVVAGAKANTGELFF
CDR3 DNA: TGTGCCAGCAGCGTAGTAGCGGGGGCTAAGGCGAACACCGGGGAGCTGTTTTTT
J gene: TRBJ2-2
V gene: TRBV9
clone size: -
D gene: TRBD2

CDR3 protein: CASSEQGYEQYF
CDR3 DNA: TGTGCCAGCAGTGAACAGGGCTACGAGCAGTACTTC
J gene: TRBJ2-7
V gene: TRBV25-1
clone size: -
D gene: -

CDR3 protein: CASSVAGGGYEQYF
CDR3 DNA: TGTGCCAGCAGCGTAGCGGGAGGAGGCTACGAGCAGTACTTC
J gene: TRBJ2-7
V gene: TRBV9
clone size: -
D gene: TRBD2

CDR3 protein: CASSYSTGTNYGYTF
CDR3 DNA: TGTGCCAGCAGCTATTCGACAGGGACTAACTATGGCTACACCTTC
J gene: TRBJ1-2
V gene: TRBV5-4
clone size: once
D gene: TRBD1

CDR3 protein: CASSAGQGAFF
CDR3 DNA: TGTGCCAGCAGCGCTGGACAGGGAGCTTTCTTT
J gene: TRBJ1-1
V gene: TRBV12-3/TRBV12-4
clone size: once
D gene: TRBD1

CDR3 protein: CATTRDRGPPGELFF
CDR3 DNA: TGTGCCACCACCAGGGACAGGGGACCTCCCGGGGAGCTGTTTTTT
J gene: TRBJ2-2
V gene: TRBV15
clone size: -
D gene: TRBD1

CDR3 protein: CASSFWGGGKTDTQYF
CDR3 DNA: TGTGCCAGCAGCTTTTGGGGAGGGGGGAAAACAGATACGCAGTATTTT
J gene: TRBJ2-3
V gene: TRBV5-4
clone size: -
D gene: -

CDR3 protein: CASSFSSYNEQFF
CDR3 DNA: TGTGCCAGCAGTTTTTCGTCCTACAATGAGCAGTTCTTC
J gene: TRBJ2-1
V gene: TRBV27
clone size: -
D gene: -

CDR3 protein: CASRGRTDTQYF
CDR3 DNA: TGTGCCAGCAGGGGGCGCACAGATACGCAGTATTTT
J gene: TRBJ2-3
V gene: TRBV3-1/TRBV3-2
clone size: -
D gene: -

CDR3 protein: CASSRVGGIAGNTIYF
CDR3 DNA: TGTGCCAGCAGCCGAGTAGGAGGGATCGCCGGAAACACCATATATTTT
J gene: TRBJ1-3
V gene: TRBV7-9
clone size: -
D gene: -

CDR3 protein: CAKGVETQYF
CDR3 DNA: TGTGCCAAAGGGGTAGAGACCCAGTACTTC
J gene: TRBJ2-5
V gene: TRBV6-9
clone size: -
D gene: -

CDR3 protein: CASSQDPGGYNEKLFF
CDR3 DNA: TGCGCCAGCAGCCAAGATCCCGGAGGATATAATGAAAAACTGTTTTTT
J gene: TRBJ1-4
V gene: TRBV4-1
clone size: -
D gene: -

CDR3 protein: CAIRIGQADAKDGYTF
CDR3 DNA: TGTGCCATCAGGATAGGTCAAGCGGACGCCAAGGATGGCTACACCTTC
J gene: TRBJ1-2
V gene: TRBV10-3
clone size: -
D gene: -

CDR3 protein: CASSLDRMNTEAFF
CDR3 DNA: TGTGCCAGCAGTTTAGACAGGATGAACACTGAAGCTTTCTTT
J gene: TRBJ1-1
V gene: TRBV27
clone size: -
D gene: -